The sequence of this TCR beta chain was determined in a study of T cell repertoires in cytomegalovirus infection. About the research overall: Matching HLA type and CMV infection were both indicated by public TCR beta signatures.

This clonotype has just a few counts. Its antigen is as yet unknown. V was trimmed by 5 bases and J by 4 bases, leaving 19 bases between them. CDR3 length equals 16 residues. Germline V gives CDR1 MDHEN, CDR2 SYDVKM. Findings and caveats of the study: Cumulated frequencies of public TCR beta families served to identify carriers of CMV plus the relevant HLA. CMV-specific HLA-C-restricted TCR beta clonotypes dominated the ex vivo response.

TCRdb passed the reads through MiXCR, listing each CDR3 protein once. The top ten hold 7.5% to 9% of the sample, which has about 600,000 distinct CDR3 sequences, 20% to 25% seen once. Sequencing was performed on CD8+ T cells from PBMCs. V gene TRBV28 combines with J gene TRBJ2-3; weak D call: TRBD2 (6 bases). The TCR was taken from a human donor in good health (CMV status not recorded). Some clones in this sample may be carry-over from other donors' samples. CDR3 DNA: TGTGCCAGCAGTGCCCGAGGCGGGGTTCGCCCAGATACGCAGTATTTT. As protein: CASSARGGVRPDTQYF.